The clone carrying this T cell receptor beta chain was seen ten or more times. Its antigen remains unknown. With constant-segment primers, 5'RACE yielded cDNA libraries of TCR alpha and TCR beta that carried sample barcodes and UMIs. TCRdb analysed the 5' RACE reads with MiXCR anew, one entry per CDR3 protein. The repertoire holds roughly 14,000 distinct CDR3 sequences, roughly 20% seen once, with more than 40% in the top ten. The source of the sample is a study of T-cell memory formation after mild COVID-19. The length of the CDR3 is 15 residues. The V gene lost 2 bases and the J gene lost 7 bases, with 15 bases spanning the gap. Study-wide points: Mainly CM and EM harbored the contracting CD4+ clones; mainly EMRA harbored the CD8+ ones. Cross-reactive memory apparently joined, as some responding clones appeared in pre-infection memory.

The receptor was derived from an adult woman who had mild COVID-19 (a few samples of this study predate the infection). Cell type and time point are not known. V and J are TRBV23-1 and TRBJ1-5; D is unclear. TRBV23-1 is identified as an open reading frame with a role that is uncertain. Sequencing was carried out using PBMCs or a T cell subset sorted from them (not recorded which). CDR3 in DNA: TGCGCCAGCAGTCAACGTTTTAGATTTAAGCAGCCCCAGCATTTT. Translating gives CASSQRFRFKQPQHF.